The T cell receptor (beta chain) described here comes from a study of cytomegalovirus exposure and HLA in healthy donors. The PCR used 60 Vbeta and 13 Jbeta primers. Sequencing was performed with immunoSEQ multiplex PCR; in TCRdb, only in-frame clones are kept and a portion is missing. The table lists nearly 95,000 clones, around 8% of them singletons. A few counts support this clone. V was cut by 7 bases and J by 12 bases, with 15 bases left in between. The CDR3 is 11 residues long. Germline CDR1 LNHDA, CDR2 SQIVND (reference sequence). Specimen: PBMCs. The TCR originated in a man aged 50 to 59 in good health and CMV-seronegative. The chain carries TRBV19 and TRBJ1-1; D call uncertain. The CDR3 DNA reads as TGTGCCAGTAATTTCCTTCTTCGTACTTTCTTT. Translating it yields CASNFLLRTFF.